What follows are 10 T cell receptor beta chains derived from one specimen sequenced in a study of shared clonotypes between healthy human individuals. Some clones are missing from TCRdb's copy, which holds only in-frame ones; the method was immunoSEQ multiplex PCR. The sample holds around 1.9 million clones, around 93% seen once. Naive CD8 cells comprised CD45RO-negative, CCR7-positively selected cells, excluding terminally differentiated effector memory CD45RA+ cells. The sequenced sample consisted of naive CD8+ T cells from PBMCs. These receptors came from a man aged 18 to 35 in good health. Some clones in this sample may be carry-over from other donors' samples.

This chain uses TRBV6-5 with TRBJ2-5; 9 bases map to TRBD1. After removal of 5 bases from V and 5 bases from J, the junction contained 6 bases not matched to a gene. From germline, CDR1 is MNHEY and CDR2 SVGAGI. The CDR3 length is 14 residues. The CDR3 nucleotides are TGTGCCAGCAGTAAGAGGACAGGGGTGGAGACCCAGTACTTC. Amino acid sequence: CASSKRTGVETQYF.

V usage is TRBV5-1 and J usage is TRBJ1-3; D gene unclear. The CDR3 loop spans 16 amino acids. CDR1 and CDR2 from the germline V gene are SGHRS and YFSETQ. V gave up 4 bases and J gave up 0 bases, with 14 bases separating them. The CDR3 DNA reads as TGCGCCAGCAGCCTGGCATCGACCTACTCTGGAAACACCATATATTTT. Its protein is CASSLASTYSGNTIYF.

This clone was found once. The chain uses TRBV18 and TRBJ2-1, with 11 bases lining up with TRBD1. Germline trimming cut 5 bases from V and 8 bases from J; bases unmatched to any gene: 5. The CDR3 loop spans 14 amino acids. Germline CDR1 is KGHSH and CDR2 is LQKENI. Here the CDR3 reads CASSGDRGIDEQFF. The CDR3 DNA follows: TGTGCCAGCTCAGGGGACAGGGGGATCGATGAGCAGTTCTTC.

This clone has just one count. V is TRBV19 and J is TRBJ2-7, with 11 positions matching TRBD2. The CDR3 has 15 amino acids. Trimming took 10 bases from V and 4 from J; bases not matched to a gene: 12. Germline CDR1 LNHDA, CDR2 SQIVND (reference sequence). CDR3 coding DNA: TGTGCCACCCCCAACCTCGGGACTAGCGGATACGAGCAGTACTTC. Translated, it gives CATPNLGTSGYEQYF.

There are a few counts of this clone. The chain carries TRBV11-2 and TRBJ1-1, with 10 bases lining up with TRBD1. Germline trimming cut 2 bases from V and 5 bases from J; bases unmatched to any gene: 11. Germline lookup yields CDR1 SGHAT and CDR2 FQNNGV. The CDR3 covers 17 residues. The CDR3 DNA reads TGTGCCAGCAGCTTAATGCGAGACAGGGGGCTAGGTACTGAAGCTTTCTTT. Translated: CASSLMRDRGLGTEAFF.

This chain links TRBV29-1 with TRBJ2-7; 9 nucleotides align to TRBD1. V trimming: 2 bases; J trimming: 2 bases; junction bases outside the gene matches: 10. CDR3 length: 16 residues. From germline, CDR1 is SQVTM and CDR2 ANQGSEA. The CDR3 is CSVEQEGDRVPYEQYF. For the CDR3, the DNA is TGCAGCGTTGAACAGGAGGGGGACAGGGTCCCCTACGAGCAGTACTTC.

The chain joins TRBV10-3 to TRBJ1-2; D may be TRBD1 (5 bases). The CDR3 has 16 residues. Germline values: CDR1 ENHRY, CDR2 SYGVKD. V was trimmed by 2 bases and J by 0 bases, leaving 13 bases between them. CDR3 DNA: TGTGCCATCAGTGAGCCAGGGCTCGGAGCTAACTATGGCTACACCTTC. Protein: CAISEPGLGANYGYTF.

The gene calls are TRBV6-5 and TRBJ2-1, with 9 bases that match TRBD2. With V trimmed by 5 bases and J by 3 bases, 2 bases remained unmatched. CDR1 and CDR2 from the germline V gene are MNHEY and SVGAGI. The CDR3 totals 14 residues. The CDR3 DNA reads TGTGCCAGCAGTAATAGCGGGGGCTACAATGAGCAGTTCTTC. Translation gives CASSNSGGYNEQFF.

The rearrangement uses TRBV19 and TRBJ1-1; 7 bases map to TRBD1. The junction had 9 bases not matched to a gene; V was cut back by 1 base and J by 7 bases. CDR1 is LNHDA and CDR2 is SQIVND in the germline V gene (reference sequence). The length of the CDR3 is 15 residues. CDR3 sequence reads: CASSIGHRGLSEAFF. The DNA for the CDR3 is TGTGCCAGTAGTATAGGTCACAGGGGATTAAGTGAAGCTTTCTTT.

This chain connects TRBV4-3 to TRBJ2-1; 7 positions match TRBD2. The V segment lost 1 base and the J segment 6 bases; nucleotides outside the gene matches: 9. Looked up from germline, CDR1 is LGHNA and CDR2 is YSLEER. The CDR3 consists of 16 residues. CDR3 amino acids: CASSQAAEPSGNEQFF. DNA for the CDR3: TGCGCCAGCAGCCAAGCCGCGGAACCTAGCGGCAATGAGCAGTTCTTC.